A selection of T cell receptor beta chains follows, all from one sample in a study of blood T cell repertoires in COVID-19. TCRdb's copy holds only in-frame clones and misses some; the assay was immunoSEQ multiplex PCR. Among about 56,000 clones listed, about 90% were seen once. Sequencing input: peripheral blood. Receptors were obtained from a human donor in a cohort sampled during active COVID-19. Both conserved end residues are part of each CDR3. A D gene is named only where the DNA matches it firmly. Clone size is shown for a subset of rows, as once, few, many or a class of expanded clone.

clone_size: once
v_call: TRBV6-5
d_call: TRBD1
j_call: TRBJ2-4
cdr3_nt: TGTGCCAGCAGTTACCAGGGGGCGGGAGCCAAAAACATTCAGTACTTC
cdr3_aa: CASSYQGAGAKNIQYF

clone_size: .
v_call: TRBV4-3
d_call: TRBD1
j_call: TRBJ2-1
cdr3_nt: TGCGCCAGCAGCCAAGGACAGGGGAGGCACAATGAGCAGTTCTTC
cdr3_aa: CASSQGQGRHNEQFF

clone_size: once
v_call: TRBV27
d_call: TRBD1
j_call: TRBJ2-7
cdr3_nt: TGTGCCAGCAGTTGGACAGGACCCCCCTACGAGCAGTACTTC
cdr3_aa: CASSWTGPPYEQYF

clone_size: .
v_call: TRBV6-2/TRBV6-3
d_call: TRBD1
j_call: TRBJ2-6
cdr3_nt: TGTGCCAGCAGTCCAAGGACAGGTCCCCCGCCTGGGGCCAACGTCCTGACTTTC
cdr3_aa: CASSPRTGPPPGANVLTF

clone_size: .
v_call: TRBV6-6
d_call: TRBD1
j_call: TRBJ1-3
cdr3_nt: TGTGCCAGCAGTGCTACAGGGGTTGGAAACACCATATATTTT
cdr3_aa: CASSATGVGNTIYF

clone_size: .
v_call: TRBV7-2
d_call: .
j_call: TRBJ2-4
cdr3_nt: TGTGCCAGCAGCTTAGGGGTCAGGTTGGGCAAAAACATTCAGTACTTC
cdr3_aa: CASSLGVRLGKNIQYF

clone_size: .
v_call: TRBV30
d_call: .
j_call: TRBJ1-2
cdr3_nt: TGTGCCTGGAGTCGGAGGGTAAGCTACACCTTC
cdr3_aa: CAWSRRVSYTF

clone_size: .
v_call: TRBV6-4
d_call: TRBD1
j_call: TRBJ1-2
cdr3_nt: TGTGCCAGCAGTGAAGGACAGGGTTCGTATGGCTACACCTTC
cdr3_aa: CASSEGQGSYGYTF

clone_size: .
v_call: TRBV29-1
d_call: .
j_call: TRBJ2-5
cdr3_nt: TGCAGCGTTGCTTTTCCAGGCAAAGAGACCCAGTACTTC
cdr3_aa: CSVAFPGKETQYF

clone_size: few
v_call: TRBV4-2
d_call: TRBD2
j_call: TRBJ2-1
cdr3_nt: TGTGCCAGCACCCGAGCGGGGGGACCCGACAATGAGCAGTTCTTC
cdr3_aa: CASTRAGGPDNEQFF

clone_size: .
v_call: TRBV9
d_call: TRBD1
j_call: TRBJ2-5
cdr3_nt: TGTGCCAGCAGCCCATCAGGGGACAGGAGGCTGGAGACCCAGTACTTC
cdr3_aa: CASSPSGDRRLETQYF

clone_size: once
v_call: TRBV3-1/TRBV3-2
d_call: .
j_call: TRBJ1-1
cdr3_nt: TGTGCCAGCAGCCAGGGAGGGGTGGGGGTTACTGAAGCTTTCTTT
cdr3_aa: CASSQGGVGVTEAFF

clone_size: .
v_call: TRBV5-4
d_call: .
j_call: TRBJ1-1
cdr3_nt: TGTGCCAGCCGAATGCCCGGGTCGAACACTGAAGCTTTCTTT
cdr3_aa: CASRMPGSNTEAFF

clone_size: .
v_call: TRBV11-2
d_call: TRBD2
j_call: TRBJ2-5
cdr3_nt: TGTGCCAGCAGACTTATAGCGGGGGGCCGGGAAGAGACCCAGTACTTC
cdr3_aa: CASRLIAGGREETQYF

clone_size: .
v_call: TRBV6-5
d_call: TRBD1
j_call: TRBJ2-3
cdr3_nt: TGTGCCAGCAGTTACTCGGGACAGGGGGCAGATACGCAGTATTTT
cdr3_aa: CASSYSGQGADTQYF

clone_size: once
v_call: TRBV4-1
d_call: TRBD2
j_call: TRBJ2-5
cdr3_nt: TGCGCCAGCAGCCAACACACTAGCGTTGTACAAGAGACCCAGTACTTC
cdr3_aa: CASSQHTSVVQETQYF

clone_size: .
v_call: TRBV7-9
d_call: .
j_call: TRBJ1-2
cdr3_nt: TGTGCCAGCAGCTTAGAGGCGGGGGGCGTTTATGGCTACACCTTC
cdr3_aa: CASSLEAGGVYGYTF

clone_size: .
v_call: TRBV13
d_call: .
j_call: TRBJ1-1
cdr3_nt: TGTGCCAGCAGACCGTGGGGGGGTAGGCTTTTGGGTGAAGCTTTCTTT
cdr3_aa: CASRPWGGRLLGEAFF

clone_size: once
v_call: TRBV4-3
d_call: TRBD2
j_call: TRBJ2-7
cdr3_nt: TGCGCCAGCAGCCTCACTAGCGGGGGGACCTACGAGCAGTACTTC
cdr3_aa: CASSLTSGGTYEQYF

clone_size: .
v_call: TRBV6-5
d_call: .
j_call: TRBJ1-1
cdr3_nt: TGTGCCAGCATGAAGGCGGTGGTGATGAACACTGAAGCTTTCTTT
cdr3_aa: CASMKAVVMNTEAFF

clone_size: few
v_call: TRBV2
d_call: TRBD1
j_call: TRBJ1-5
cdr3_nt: TGTGCCAGCAGTGAGGGACAGACTCCCAATCAGCCCCAGCATTTT
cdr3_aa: CASSEGQTPNQPQHF

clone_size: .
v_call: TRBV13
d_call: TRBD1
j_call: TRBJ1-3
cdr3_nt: TGTGCCAGCAGCGCAACAGCCGGACAGGGCCTTCGCCTCTCTGGAAACACCATATATTTT
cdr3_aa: CASSATAGQGLRLSGNTIYF

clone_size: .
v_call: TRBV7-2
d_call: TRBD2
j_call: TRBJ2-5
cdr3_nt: TGTGCCAGCAGCTTCTCACTAGCGGGGGGGGAGACCCAGTACTTC
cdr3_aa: CASSFSLAGGETQYF

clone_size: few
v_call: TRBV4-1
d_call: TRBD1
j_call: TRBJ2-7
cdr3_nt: TGCGCCAGCAGCCAAGTTTCGTTCAGTATGGACAGGAGCTACGAGCAGTACTTC
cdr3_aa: CASSQVSFSMDRSYEQYF

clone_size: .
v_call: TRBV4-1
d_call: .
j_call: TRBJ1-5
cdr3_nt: TGCGCCAGCAGCCAAGATCTTTCGGGGATCAGCCCCCAGCATTTT
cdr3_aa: CASSQDLSGISPQHF

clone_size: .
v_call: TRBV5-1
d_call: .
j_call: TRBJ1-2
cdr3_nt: TGCGCCAGCACGGGTGAGGGAGACTATGGCTACACCTTC
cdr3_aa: CASTGEGDYGYTF

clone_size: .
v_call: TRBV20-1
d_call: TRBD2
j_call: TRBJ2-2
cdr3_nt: TGCAGTGCTAGTCGGGGGGGACGCTACGGGGAGCTGTTTTTT
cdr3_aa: CSASRGGRYGELFF

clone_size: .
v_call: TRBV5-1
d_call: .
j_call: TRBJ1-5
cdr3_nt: TGCGCCAGCAGCAATCTCGGGACATCCAGGGAGCCCCAGCATTTT
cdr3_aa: CASSNLGTSREPQHF

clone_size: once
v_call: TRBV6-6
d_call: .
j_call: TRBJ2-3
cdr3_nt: TGTGCCAGCAGTTACTTCCAGGGCACAGATACGCAGTATTTT
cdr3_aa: CASSYFQGTDTQYF

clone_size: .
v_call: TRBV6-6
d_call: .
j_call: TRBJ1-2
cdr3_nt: TGTGCCAGCGGACAGAACTATGGCTACACCTTC
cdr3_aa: CASGQNYGYTF

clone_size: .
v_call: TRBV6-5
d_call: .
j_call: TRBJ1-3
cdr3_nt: TGTGCCAGCAGTTACGGGGGGAACCCTGGAAACACCATATATTTT
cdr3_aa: CASSYGGNPGNTIYF

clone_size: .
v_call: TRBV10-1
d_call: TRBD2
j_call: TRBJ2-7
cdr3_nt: TGCGCCAGCAGTGACCTAGCGGGGGCACTTCCGGCCTACGAGCAGTACTTC
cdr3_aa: CASSDLAGALPAYEQYF

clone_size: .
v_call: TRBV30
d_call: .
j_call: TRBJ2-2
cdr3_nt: TGTGCCTGGAGTGTACTTGCGCTCTCCTTTAACACCGGGGAGCTGTTTTTT
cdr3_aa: CAWSVLALSFNTGELFF

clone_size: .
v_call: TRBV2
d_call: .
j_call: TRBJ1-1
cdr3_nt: TGTGCCAGCAGTGAAGCGGTGCGGGTTCTGGCTTTCTTT
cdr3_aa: CASSEAVRVLAFF

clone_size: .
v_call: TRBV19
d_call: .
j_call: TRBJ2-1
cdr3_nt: TGTGCCAGTAGTATAGATCGCCTCACCCTACAGTTCTTC
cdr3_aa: CASSIDRLTLQFF